What follows are 24 T cell receptor beta chains derived from one specimen sequenced in a study of shared clonotypes between healthy human individuals. Here immunoSEQ multiplex PCR was the method, and the copy in TCRdb shows in-frame clones only, minus some. The sample contains 1.6 million or so clones, just under 99% of which appear only once. The sequencing sample was made of naive CD4+ T cells sorted from blood. As to subset: CD45RA+ positively selected. The source is a man aged 25-45 years in good health.

This chain joins TRBV7-9 and TRBJ1-3, with D perhaps TRBD1 (5 bases). CDR1 is SEHNR and CDR2 is FQNEAQ in the germline V gene (reference sequence). V lost 3 bases to trimming and J lost 0 bases, with 9 bases between them. This CDR3 is 15 amino acids long. The CDR3 nucleotides read TGTGCCAGCAGCTTGGGACCCAGCTCTGGAAACACCATATATTTT. Translating it yields CASSLGPSSGNTIYF.

The chain is built from TRBV6-1 and TRBJ2-7; 9 bases are shared with TRBD1. The junction had 9 bases not matched to a gene; V was cut back by 7 bases and J by 2 bases. Germline CDR1 and CDR2: MNHNS and SASEGT. The length of the CDR3 is 15 residues. CDR3 loop: CASKRTGQGTYEQYF. Here the CDR3 DNA reads TGTGCCAGCAAAAGAACGGGACAGGGAACCTACGAGCAGTACTTC.

CDR3 nucleotide sequence: TGCGCCAGCAGCTCCCAGACAGCTACCTCCTCTGGAAACACCATATATTTT. Encoded protein: CASSSQTATSSGNTIYF. This chain uses TRBV5-1 with TRBJ1-3; tentatively, D is TRBD1 (5 bases). The CDR3 has 17 amino acids. V was pared by 3 bases and J by 0 bases, with 16 bases between. CDR1 is SGHRS, CDR2 YFSETQ, per germline.

A single count supports this clone. This chain connects TRBV9 to TRBJ1-3; no clear D gene. Trimming pared 3 bases from V and 0 bases from J, leaving 10 bases between. CDR3 length: 15 residues. Germline V gene lookup returns CDR1 SGDLS and CDR2 YYNGEE. This CDR3 reads CASSDGVSSGNTIYF. CDR3 nucleotide sequence: TGTGCCAGCAGCGACGGGGTAAGCTCTGGAAACACCATATATTTT.

The chain has TRBV19 and TRBJ2-1; 8 bases are a match to TRBD2. V shed 9 bases, J shed 8 bases, and the junction held 12 bases outside the gene matches. Germline CDR1 and CDR2: LNHDA and SQIVND (reference sequence). This CDR3 is 14 amino acids long. The CDR3 DNA follows: TGTGCCAGCCGTAATTTAGCGGGAAGGTATGAGCAGTTCTTC. Translation gives CASRNLAGRYEQFF. The complete variable domain, with remaining parts taken from reference TRBV19 and TRBJ2-1, reads DGGITQSPKYLFRKEGQNVTLSCEQNLNHDAMYWYRQDPGQGLRLIYYSQIVNDFQKGDIAEGYSVSREKKESFPLTVTSAQKNPTAFYLCASRNLAGRYEQFFGPGTRLTVL.

Points on this clone: Different DNA sequences within this sample yield the same CDR3. This chain joins TRBV29-1 and TRBJ2-1; no firm D call. Germline lookup yields CDR1 SQVTM and CDR2 ANQGSEA. V lost 3 bases, J lost 5 bases, and 5 bases lay in between. This CDR3 has 11 residues. The CDR3 region is CSVDRNNEQFF. In DNA, the CDR3 is TGCAGCGTTGACCGCAACAATGAGCAGTTCTTC.

With regard to this clone: Other DNA sequences of this sample code for an identical CDR3. The V and J genes are TRBV9 and TRBJ2-3, with D perhaps TRBD2 (6 bases). CDR3 length: 13 amino acids. V shed 0 bases and J shed 5 bases, with 7 bases lying between them. Looked up from germline, CDR1 is SGDLS and CDR2 is YYNGEE. This CDR3 is CASSVGAGDTQYF. The CDR3 region has the DNA TGTGCCAGCAGCGTAGGAGCGGGAGATACGCAGTATTTT.

The chain is built from TRBV6-5 and TRBJ2-2; D not certain. V shed 5 bases and J shed 5 bases, with 9 bases lying between them. There are 13 residues in the CDR3. Germline CDR1 and CDR2: MNHEY and SVGAGI. CDR3 residues: CASSRVWTGELFF. CDR3 nucleotides: TGTGCCAGCAGTCGCGTGTGGACCGGGGAGCTGTTTTTT.

The sample holds one count of this clone. V gene TRBV7-9 combines with J gene TRBJ2-4; 8 nucleotides match TRBD1. Losses at the gene ends were 1 base for V and 3 bases for J; bases not matched to a gene: 5. The germline V gene encodes CDR1 SEHNR and CDR2 FQNEAQ (reference sequence). This CDR3 has 16 amino acids. The CDR3 loop is CASSLGQGLVKNIQYF. The CDR3 nucleotides read TGTGCCAGCAGCTTAGGACAGGGGTTAGTCAAAAACATTCAGTACTTC.

This chain joins TRBV5-1 and TRBJ2-5, with 7 nucleotides matching TRBD1. Germline assignment: CDR1 SGHRS and CDR2 YFSETQ. CDR3 length: 16 amino acids. V lost 4 bases and J lost 5; bases outside the gene matches: 14. The CDR3 is CASSRGQLGSWETQYF. The CDR3 nucleotides read TGCGCCAGCAGCAGGGGACAGCTAGGATCGTGGGAGACCCAGTACTTC.

The chain combines TRBV7-2 with TRBJ2-1; 7 bases match TRBD2. This CDR3 is built from 17 residues. V was clipped by 1 base and J by 9 bases; unmatched bases: 15. Germline CDR1 SGHTA, CDR2 FQGNSA. The CDR3 DNA follows: TGTGCCAGCAGCTTAGGACCCCCTCGGGGGGAGCGTAGTGAGCAGTTCTTC. This codes for CASSLGPPRGERSEQFF.

The chain recombines TRBV28 with TRBJ2-7; 9 bases align to TRBD1. The CDR3 is 17 residues long. Germline CDR1 reads MDHEN; CDR2 reads SYDVKM. J gave up 4 bases and V 5 bases, and 15 bases lay outside the gene matches. The CDR3 loop is CASSQGLPGQGLYEQYF. The DNA for the CDR3 is TGTGCCAGCAGTCAAGGGCTTCCGGGACAGGGTCTTTACGAGCAGTACTTC.

The J gene is TRBJ2-3, the V gene TRBV5-1; weak D call: TRBD2 (6 bases). From germline, CDR1 is SGHRS and CDR2 YFSETQ. This CDR3 spans 13 amino acids. V was shortened by 2 bases and J by 6 bases, with 10 bases between the two germline ends. This CDR3 reads CASSFLGGDTQYF. The CDR3 DNA follows: TGCGCCAGCAGCTTCCTAGGAGGGGATACGCAGTATTTT.

The chain recombines TRBV6-1 with TRBJ2-1; 7 bases match TRBD1. The CDR3 contains 14 residues. Germline lookup yields CDR1 MNHNS and CDR2 SASEGT. Germline trimming cut 6 bases from V and 4 bases from J; bases unmatched to any gene: 6. CDR3 DNA sequence: TGTGCCAGCAGCCGTGACAGGGCATACAATGAGCAGTTCTTC. The encoded protein is CASSRDRAYNEQFF.

Comment on this clone: Other DNA sequences from this sample encode an identical CDR3 as well. This sequence joins TRBV7-3 and TRBJ2-5; 7 bases align to TRBD2. This CDR3 has 13 residues. V dropped 5 bases and J dropped 2; count of bases not matched to a gene: 2. Germline CDR1 is SGHTA and CDR2 is FQGTGA. The CDR3 nucleotides are TGTGCCAGCAGCCGGGGAGGGCAAGAGACCCAGTACTTC. Translation gives CASSRGGQETQYF.

The V and J genes are TRBV5-1 and TRBJ2-1; D tentatively fits TRBD1 or TRBD2 (5 bases each). V was trimmed by 1 base and J by 0 bases, leaving 8 bases between them. CDR3 size: 15 residues. CDR1 and CDR2 from the germline V gene are SGHRS and YFSETQ. The CDR3 DNA follows: TGCGCCAGCAGCTTGCAGGGACCCTCCTACAATGAGCAGTTCTTC. Its translation: CASSLQGPSYNEQFF. The full variable domain, in which reference TRBV5-1 and TRBJ2-1 provide the parts outside the CDR3, is KAGVTQTPRYLIKTRGQQVTLSCSPISGHRSVSWYQQTPGQGLQFLFEYFSETQRNKGNFPGRFSGRQFSNSRSEMNVSTLELGDSALYLCASSLQGPSYNEQFFGPGTRLTVL.

This chain joins TRBV19 and TRBJ2-1, with D possibly matching TRBD2 (6 bases). Germline V gene sequence: CDR1 LNHDA, CDR2 SQIVND (reference sequence). The ends were cut back, 2 bases at V and 9 bases at J, with 11 bases in the middle. The CDR3 loop spans 13 amino acids. The CDR3 nucleotides read TGTGCCAGTAGTATAACCGGGGAGGTTGAGCAGTTCTTC. Its translation is CASSITGEVEQFF.

The rearrangement joins TRBV7-2 to TRBJ1-2; D is unresolved. Looked up from germline, CDR1 is SGHTA and CDR2 is FQGNSA. Deletions cut 1 base from V and 3 bases from J, with 12 bases between. This CDR3 has 15 amino acids. CDR3 DNA sequence: TGTGCCAGCAGCTTAGGTCAGAACGTCCACTATGGCTACACCTTC. This gives the protein CASSLGQNVHYGYTF.

V usage is TRBV28 and J usage is TRBJ2-3, with a possible D match to TRBD2 (5 bases). This CDR3 has 15 amino acids. Germline-derived CDR1 and CDR2 are MDHEN and SYDVKM. V gave up 4 bases and J gave up 0 bases, with 11 bases separating them. CDR3 residues: CASSSEGSSTDTQYF. For the CDR3, the DNA is TGTGCCAGCAGTTCCGAGGGTTCTAGCACAGATACGCAGTATTTT.

The rearrangement joins TRBV18 to TRBJ2-7; D may be TRBD1 (5 bases). Germline values: CDR1 KGHSH, CDR2 LQKENI. The CDR3 contains 16 residues. V lost 5 bases, J lost 7 bases, and 24 bases lay in between. The CDR3 DNA reads TGTGCCAGCTCAATTTATGGTGCAGGGTCCGCTTCGGAGCAGTACTTC. Its protein product is CASSIYGAGSASEQYF.

CDR3 amino acids: CASSLEQGLWAFF. In DNA, the CDR3 is TGTGCCAGCAGCCTTGAACAGGGCTTGTGGGCTTTCTTT. The chain uses TRBV7-9 and TRBJ1-1, with D perhaps TRBD1 (6 bases). This CDR3 has 13 residues. Germline loops: CDR1 SEHNR, CDR2 FQNEAQ (reference sequence). Trimming cost V 5 bases and J 11 bases, with 18 bases left between them.

V and J are TRBV27 and TRBJ2-3; TRBD1 matches 8 bases. The CDR3 loop spans 16 amino acids. The ends lost 8 bases at V and 1 base at J; junction bases unmatched: 11. Germline V gene lookup returns CDR1 MNHEY and CDR2 SMNVEV (reference sequence). CDR3 DNA sequence: TGTGCCAGCTTCTCAGGCAGGGGGCGAGGCACAGATACGCAGTATTTT. This codes for CASFSGRGRGTDTQYF.

This CDR3 is CAIRDTDTQYF. DNA of the CDR3: TGTGCCATCAGAGACACAGATACGCAGTATTTT. The chain couples TRBV10-3 to TRBJ2-3; D is ambiguous. Trimming left V 6 bases short and J 2 bases short, with 3 bases between. CDR3 length: 11 amino acids. Germline V gives CDR1 ENHRY, CDR2 SYGVKD.

The chain links TRBV19 to TRBJ1-2; D gene unclear. This CDR3 is built from 13 residues. CDR1 and CDR2 from the germline V gene are LNHDA and SQIVND (reference sequence). V was trimmed by 7 bases and J by 14 bases, leaving 23 bases between them. CDR3 residues: CASKETHLMATTF. Here the CDR3 DNA reads TGTGCCAGTAAAGAAACCCACCTAATGGCTACAACCTTC. The full variable domain, in which reference TRBV19 and TRBJ1-2 provide the parts outside the CDR3, is DGGITQSPKYLFRKEGQNVTLSCEQNLNHDAMYWYRQDPGQGLRLIYYSQIVNDFQKGDIAEGYSVSREKKESFPLTVTSAQKNPTAFYLCASKETHLMATTFGSGTRLTVV.